These 29 T cell receptor beta chains were sequenced from one sample in a study of cytomegalovirus exposure and HLA in healthy donors. Only in-frame clones appear in the TCRdb table, and some are missing; sequencing was by immunoSEQ multiplex PCR. The sample gives 260,000 or so clones, less than 95% of which show up once; roughly 3% is in the top ten. Input material: PBMCs. The receptors stem from a woman under 40 in good health and CMV-seronegative.

The rearrangement joins TRBV6-6 to TRBJ1-4; TRBD1 is a possible D gene (6 bases). CDR1 is MNHNY and CDR2 is SVGAGI in the germline V gene (reference sequence). V lost 0 bases and J lost 5, with 10 bases in between. This CDR3 is 15 amino acids long. The CDR3 DNA is TGTGCCAGCAGTTACTCGGGGGGCGCGAATGAAAAACTGTTTTTT. Translated, it gives CASSYSGGANEKLFF.

V and J are TRBV28 and TRBJ2-5; TRBD1 is a possible D gene (6 bases). Trimming took off 7 bases at V and 1 base at J, with 19 bases between the two ends. Germline-derived CDR1 and CDR2 are MDHEN and SYDVKM. This CDR3 has 16 amino acids. This CDR3 is CASTLYGTSGQETQYF. The CDR3 coding sequence is TGTGCCAGCACCTTATATGGGACAAGCGGCCAAGAGACCCAGTACTTC.

This sequence joins TRBV4-3 and TRBJ2-1, with 12 bases fitting TRBD2. CDR3 length equals 14 residues. Germline CDR1 and CDR2: LGHNA and YSLEER. V dropped 5 bases and J dropped 9; count of bases not matched to a gene: 5. The CDR3 loop reads CASSVLAGGGEQFF. CDR3 nucleotides: TGCGCCAGCAGCGTACTAGCGGGAGGAGGTGAGCAGTTCTTC.

The V gene is TRBV10-3, the J gene TRBJ2-7; D is perhaps TRBD1 (5 bases). This CDR3 is 11 amino acids long. V was pared by 2 bases and J by 6 bases, with 5 bases between. Per the germline V gene, CDR1 is ENHRY and CDR2 is SYGVKD. The CDR3 region has the DNA TGTGCCATCAGTGAGGGGGCCGAGCAGTACTTC. Translating gives CAISEGAEQYF.

This clone was recorded once. The V call is TRBV4-1, the J call TRBJ1-2, with TRBD1 as a possible D gene (5 bases). The CDR3 has 16 amino acids. The V gene lost 1 base and the J gene lost 6 bases, with 18 bases spanning the gap. Germline V lookup: CDR1 MGHRA, CDR2 YSYEKL. This CDR3 is CASSQAPWGRVDGYTF. The DNA of the CDR3 is TGCGCCAGCAGCCAAGCCCCCTGGGGCAGGGTAGATGGCTACACCTTC.

With regard to this clone: The sample carries other DNA sequences with the same CDR3. The chain recombines TRBV29-1 with TRBJ2-7; D is possibly TRBD1 (5 bases). Trimming took 4 bases from V and 3 from J, leaving 10 bases between them. This CDR3 comprises 12 residues. Germline V gene data show CDR1 as SQVTM and CDR2 as ANQGSEA. CDR3 region: CSVVQGSYEQYF. CDR3 in DNA: TGCAGCGTTGTGCAGGGTAGCTACGAGCAGTACTTC.

This chain joins TRBV20-1 and TRBJ2-1; D is ambiguous. V was pared by 4 bases and J by 6 bases, with 1 base between. The germline V gene has CDR1 DFQATT and CDR2 SNEGSKA (reference sequence). The CDR3 is 9 residues long. CDR3 DNA sequence: TGCAGTGCTACCAATGAGCAGTTCTTC. This encodes CSATNEQFF.

The chain links TRBV11-3 to TRBJ2-7; D is unclear. V gave up 0 bases and J gave up 7 bases, with 16 bases separating them. This CDR3 spans 15 amino acids. CDR1 is SGHNT, CDR2 YENEEA, per germline. The DNA of the CDR3 is TGTGCCAGCAGCTTAGAGTCTTTTGCGATTGAGGAGCAGTACTTC. This codes for CASSLESFAIEEQYF.

The chain couples TRBV18 to TRBJ2-7; 8 bases match TRBD1. Germline CDR1 reads KGHSH; CDR2 reads LQKENI. After removal of 4 bases from V and 3 bases from J, the junction contained 5 bases not matched to a gene. This CDR3 is 14 amino acids long. The CDR3 is CASSQPGQDYEQYF. The DNA of the CDR3 is TGTGCCAGCTCACAACCGGGACAGGACTACGAGCAGTACTTC. Drawing the rest from reference TRBV18 and TRBJ2-7, the complete variable domain is NAGVMQNPRHLVRRRGQEARLRCSPMKGHSHVYWYRQLPEEGLKFMVYLQKENIIDESGMPKERFSAEFPKEGPSILRIQQVVRGDSAAYFCASSQPGQDYEQYFGPGTRLTVT.

The V gene is TRBV5-1, the J gene TRBJ2-2; D ambiguous. Germline V gives CDR1 SGHRS, CDR2 YFSETQ. The CDR3 is made up of 15 amino acids. V dropped 4 bases and J dropped 0 bases, with 10 bases sitting between them. The CDR3 DNA reads as TGCGCCAGCAGCCCAGAAGGCTCGAACACCGGGGAGCTGTTTTTT. It encodes CASSPEGSNTGELFF.

The rearrangement links TRBV7-9 to TRBJ2-1; D call uncertain. This CDR3 contains 14 residues. With 4 bases removed from V and 8 bases from J, the gap between germline ends came to 15 bases. Germline V CDR1 and CDR2: SEHNR, FQNEAQ (reference sequence). The CDR3 bases are TGTGCCAGCAGCTCCCCTGGGGTTTGGGATGAGCAGTTCTTC. Translated: CASSSPGVWDEQFF.

J is TRBJ2-7 and V is TRBV5-4; tentatively, D is TRBD2 (6 bases). Trimming left V 4 bases short and J 6 bases short, with 17 bases between. This CDR3 contains 14 residues. The germline CDR1 and CDR2 sequences are SGHNT and YYREEE (reference sequence). This CDR3 is CASSPGLFEGEQYF. The CDR3 DNA sequence: TGTGCCAGCAGCCCGGGACTGTTCGAGGGCGAGCAGTACTTC.

This rearrangement joins TRBV5-6 to TRBJ1-3; D unresolved. The CDR3 covers 12 residues. V gave up 0 bases and J gave up 4 bases, with 2 bases separating them. Germline V gene sequence: CDR1 SGHDT, CDR2 YYEEEE. This CDR3 reads CASSLGGNTIYF. CDR3 bases: TGTGCCAGCAGCTTGGGGGGAAACACCATATATTTT.

The rearrangement joins TRBV19 to TRBJ2-7; 11 bases align to TRBD1. This CDR3 is built from 16 residues. The junction had 4 bases not matched to a gene; V was cut back by 1 base and J by 2 bases. CDR1 is LNHDA and CDR2 is SQIVND in the germline V gene (reference sequence). CDR3 amino acids: CASSIALGQGAYEQYF. The DNA for the CDR3 is TGTGCCAGTAGTATAGCCCTGGGACAGGGGGCCTACGAGCAGTACTTC.

This clone was counted a single time. The genes are TRBV7-3 and TRBJ2-7, with D possibly matching TRBD2 (5 bases). The CDR3 spans 14 residues. CDR1 is SGHTA and CDR2 is FQGTGA in the germline V gene. The V end was cut by 5 bases, the J end by 3 bases, with 14 bases between. The CDR3 is CASSPNGGSYEQYF. The CDR3 DNA reads TGTGCCAGCAGCCCCAATGGAGGTAGCTACGAGCAGTACTTC.

The chain carries TRBV21-1 and TRBJ1-2. TRBV21-1 is shown as a pseudogene. This CDR3 is 13 amino acids long. The CDR3 nucleotides read TGTGCCAGCAGCAAATGGGGGTGGGGCGGCTACACCTTC. This translates into CASSKWGWGGYTF.

V is TRBV28 and J is TRBJ1-5, with D possibly matching TRBD1 (6 bases). Trimming took off 3 bases at V and 5 bases at J, with 11 bases between the two ends. Germline values: CDR1 MDHEN, CDR2 SYDVKM. This CDR3 has 14 residues. For the CDR3, the DNA is TGTGCCAGCAGTTTTCGGCAGGGGTATCAGCCCCAGCATTTT. Amino acids: CASSFRQGYQPQHF.

The rearrangement links TRBV7-2 to TRBJ2-3; D possibly matches TRBD1 or TRBD2 (5 bases each). This CDR3 comprises 15 residues. The ends were cut back, 5 bases at V and 0 bases at J, with 12 bases in the middle. From germline, CDR1 is SGHTA and CDR2 FQGNSA. The CDR3: CASSARGPSTDTQYF. The CDR3 DNA follows: TGTGCCAGCAGCGCCCGGGGCCCTAGCACAGATACGCAGTATTTT.

V and J are TRBV7-3 and TRBJ2-2; 7 positions agree with TRBD1. The ends lost 4 bases at V and 7 bases at J; junction bases unmatched: 3. This CDR3 has 13 residues. From germline, CDR1 is SGHTA and CDR2 FQGTGA. The CDR3 here is CASSSTGSGELFF. In nucleotides, the CDR3 is TGTGCCAGCAGCTCGACAGGGAGCGGGGAGCTGTTTTTT.

The chain joins TRBV9 to TRBJ2-2; no firm D call. The CDR3 sequence is 15 residues long. The germline V gene has CDR1 SGDLS and CDR2 YYNGEE. V lost 0 bases and J lost 4, with 10 bases in between. The CDR3 protein is CASSVEVGPTGELFF. CDR3 DNA: TGTGCCAGCAGCGTAGAAGTTGGCCCCACCGGGGAGCTGTTTTTT.

The CDR3, as DNA: TGCGCCAGCTCGCCCCGGACAGCGAACACCGGGGAGCTGTTTTTT. Translating it yields CASSPRTANTGELFF. The rearrangement uses TRBV5-1 and TRBJ2-2; weak D call: TRBD1 (6 bases). V gave up 7 bases and J gave up 0 bases, with 13 bases separating them. Germline V lookup: CDR1 SGHRS, CDR2 YFSETQ. The CDR3 totals 15 residues.

This clone appeared a single time. The genes are TRBV7-2 and TRBJ1-3; 9 bases align to TRBD1. The CDR3 loop spans 17 amino acids. V lost 5 bases to trimming and J lost 0 bases; unmatched junction nucleotides: 8. CDR1 and CDR2 (germline): SGHTA, FQGNSA. CDR3 coding DNA: TGTGCCAGCAGCCGCCGGGGGACAGGGTCCTCTGGAAACACCATATATTTT. Protein: CASSRRGTGSSGNTIYF.

The V gene is TRBV9, the J gene TRBJ2-1; TRBD2 matches 9 bases. CDR3 length: 16 amino acids. Unmatched junction bases numbered 4, after V lost 0 bases and J lost 3 bases. Per germline, CDR1 SGDLS and CDR2 YYNGEE. Here the CDR3 DNA reads TGTGCCAGCAGCGTAGCTAGCGGGGCACGCTACAATGAGCAGTTCTTC. Its translation is CASSVASGARYNEQFF.

This chain's CDR3 is CASSQEDGLAGGPSGELFF. DNA for the CDR3: TGTGCCAGCAGCCAAGAGGACGGACTAGCGGGAGGGCCCTCCGGGGAGCTGTTTTTT. The chain is built from TRBV4-2 and TRBJ2-2, with TRBD2 identical over 15 bases. V shed 0 bases, J shed 6 bases, and the junction held 8 bases outside the gene matches. The V gene's germline CDR1 is LGHNA and CDR2 YNFKEQ. This CDR3 comprises 19 residues.

V usage is TRBV28 and J usage is TRBJ1-2; D ambiguous. Looked up from germline, CDR1 is MDHEN and CDR2 is SYDVKM. CDR3 length: 13 amino acids. The ends were cut back, 1 base at V and 8 bases at J, with 11 bases in the middle. The CDR3 DNA follows: TGTGCCAGCAGTTTATTTGGGCAGTACGGCTACACCTTC. It is translated as CASSLFGQYGYTF.

The genes are TRBV5-1 and TRBJ2-7; TRBD2 matches at 12 bases. V lost 2 bases, J lost 7 bases, and 4 bases stayed unmatched. The CDR3 runs to 14 residues. Looked up from germline, CDR1 is SGHRS and CDR2 is YFSETQ. As DNA, the CDR3 is TGCGCCAGCAGCTTTGGAGGACTAGCGGGGGAGCAGTACTTC. Protein: CASSFGGLAGEQYF.

This clone was observed once. The V call is TRBV7-7, the J call TRBJ2-3, with D maybe TRBD2 (6 bases). Trimming removed 4 bases from V and 2 bases from J, with 10 bases in between. CDR1 and CDR2 (germline): SSHAT, FNYEAQ (reference sequence). This CDR3 contains 14 residues. The CDR3 spells CASSSGLLTDTQYF. CDR3 DNA: TGTGCCAGCAGCTCGGGACTTCTCACAGATACGCAGTATTTT.

J is TRBJ2-7 and V is TRBV6-6; D is ambiguous. Germline V CDR1 and CDR2: MNHNY, SVGAGI (reference sequence). V lost 0 bases and J lost 0, with 9 bases in between. The CDR3 consists of 15 residues. The CDR3 nucleotides are TGTGCCAGCAGTTACTCAAGTAGAGGCTCCTACGAGCAGTACTTC. It codes for CASSYSSRGSYEQYF.

This CDR3 reads CASSQSGGGLYEQYF. The CDR3 DNA reads as TGCGCCAGCAGCCAATCAGGGGGCGGTCTCTACGAGCAGTACTTC. The gene calls are TRBV4-3 and TRBJ2-7; 8 positions match TRBD1. CDR1 is LGHNA, CDR2 YSLEER, per germline. The CDR3 is 15 residues long. V was clipped by 2 bases and J by 3 bases; unmatched bases: 6.